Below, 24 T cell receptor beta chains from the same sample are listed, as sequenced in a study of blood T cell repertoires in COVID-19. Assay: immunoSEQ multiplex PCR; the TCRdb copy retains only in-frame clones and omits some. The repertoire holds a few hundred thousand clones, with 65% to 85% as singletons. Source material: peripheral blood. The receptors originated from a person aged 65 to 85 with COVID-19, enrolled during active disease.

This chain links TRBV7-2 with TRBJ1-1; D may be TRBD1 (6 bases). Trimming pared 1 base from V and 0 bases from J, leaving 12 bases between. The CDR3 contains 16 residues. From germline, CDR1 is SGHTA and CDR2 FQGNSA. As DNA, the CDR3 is TGTGCCAGCAGCTTAGAGGGGCGACAGGTGAACACTGAAGCTTTCTTT. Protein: CASSLEGRQVNTEAFF.

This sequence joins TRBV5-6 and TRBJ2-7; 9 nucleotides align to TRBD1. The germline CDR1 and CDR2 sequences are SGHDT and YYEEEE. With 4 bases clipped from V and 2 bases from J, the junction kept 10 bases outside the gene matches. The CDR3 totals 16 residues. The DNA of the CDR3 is TGTGCCAGCAGCCCCATCGGGACAGGGAGAGCCTACGAGCAGTACTTC. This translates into CASSPIGTGRAYEQYF.

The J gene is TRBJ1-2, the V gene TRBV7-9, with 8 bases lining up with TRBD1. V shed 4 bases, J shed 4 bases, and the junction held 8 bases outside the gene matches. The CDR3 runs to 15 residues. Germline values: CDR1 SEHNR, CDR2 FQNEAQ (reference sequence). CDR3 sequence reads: CASSSDRDLLYGYTF. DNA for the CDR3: TGTGCCAGCAGCTCGGACAGGGACCTCCTCTATGGCTACACCTTC.

This CDR3 reads CASRTPGVAGVDEQFF. The DNA for the CDR3 is TGTGCCAGTAGGACACCGGGGGTAGCGGGAGTAGATGAGCAGTTCTTC. J is TRBJ2-1 and V is TRBV19; 9 nucleotides line up with TRBD2. This CDR3 contains 16 residues. Germline CDR1 LNHDA, CDR2 SQIVND (reference sequence). The junction had 14 bases not matched to a gene; V was cut back by 6 bases and J by 8 bases.

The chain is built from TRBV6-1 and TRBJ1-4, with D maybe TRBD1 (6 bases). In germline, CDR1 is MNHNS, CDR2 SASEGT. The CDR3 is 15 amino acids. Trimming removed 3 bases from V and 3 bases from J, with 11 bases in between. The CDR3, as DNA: TGTGCCAGCAGTGATACAGGGCTGTCTAATGAAAAACTGTTTTTT. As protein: CASSDTGLSNEKLFF.

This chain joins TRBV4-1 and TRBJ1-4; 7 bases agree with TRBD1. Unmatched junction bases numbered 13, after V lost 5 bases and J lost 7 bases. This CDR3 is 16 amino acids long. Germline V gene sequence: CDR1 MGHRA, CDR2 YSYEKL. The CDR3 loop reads CASSTQPGQRTEKLFF. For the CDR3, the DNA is TGCGCCAGCAGCACTCAACCGGGACAGAGGACTGAAAAACTGTTTTTT.

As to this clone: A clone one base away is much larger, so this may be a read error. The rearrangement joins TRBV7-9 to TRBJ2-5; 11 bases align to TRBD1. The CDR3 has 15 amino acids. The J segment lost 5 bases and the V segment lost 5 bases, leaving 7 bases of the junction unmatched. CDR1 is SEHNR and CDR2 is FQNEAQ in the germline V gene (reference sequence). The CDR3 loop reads CASSPGQGAGETQYF. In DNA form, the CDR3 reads TGTGCCAGCAGCCCCGGACAGGGGGCGGGGGAGACCCAGTACTTC.

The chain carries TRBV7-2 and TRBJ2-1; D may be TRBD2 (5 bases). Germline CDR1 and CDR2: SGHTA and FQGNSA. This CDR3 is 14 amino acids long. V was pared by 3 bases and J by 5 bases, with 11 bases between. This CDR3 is CASSFSIGDNEQFF. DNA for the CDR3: TGTGCCAGCAGCTTTTCTATCGGGGACAATGAGCAGTTCTTC.

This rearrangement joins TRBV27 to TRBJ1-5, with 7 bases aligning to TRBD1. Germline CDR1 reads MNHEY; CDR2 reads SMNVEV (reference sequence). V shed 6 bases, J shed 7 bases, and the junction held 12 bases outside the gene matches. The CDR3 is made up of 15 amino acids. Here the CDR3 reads CASSPEEGAHQPQHF. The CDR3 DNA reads TGTGCCAGCAGCCCAGAGGAGGGGGCGCACCAGCCCCAGCATTTT.

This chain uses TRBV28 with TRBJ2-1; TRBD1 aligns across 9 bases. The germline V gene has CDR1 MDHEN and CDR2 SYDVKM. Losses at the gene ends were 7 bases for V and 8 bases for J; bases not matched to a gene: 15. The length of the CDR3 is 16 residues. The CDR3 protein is CASTKSRTGVYYEQFF. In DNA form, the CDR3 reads TGTGCCAGCACCAAATCTCGGACAGGGGTTTATTATGAGCAGTTCTTC.

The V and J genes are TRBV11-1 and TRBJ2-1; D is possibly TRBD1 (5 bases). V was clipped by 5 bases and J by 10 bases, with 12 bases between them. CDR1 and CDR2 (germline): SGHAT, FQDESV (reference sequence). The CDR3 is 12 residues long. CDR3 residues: CASSLQGFEQFF. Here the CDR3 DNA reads TGTGCCAGCAGCCTTCAGGGTTTCGAGCAGTTCTTC.

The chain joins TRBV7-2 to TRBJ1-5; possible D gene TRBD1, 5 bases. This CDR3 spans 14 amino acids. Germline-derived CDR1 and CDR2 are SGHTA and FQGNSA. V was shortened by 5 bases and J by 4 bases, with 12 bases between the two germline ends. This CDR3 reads CASSPDRPNQPQHF. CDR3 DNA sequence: TGTGCCAGCAGCCCAGACAGACCGAATCAGCCCCAGCATTTT.

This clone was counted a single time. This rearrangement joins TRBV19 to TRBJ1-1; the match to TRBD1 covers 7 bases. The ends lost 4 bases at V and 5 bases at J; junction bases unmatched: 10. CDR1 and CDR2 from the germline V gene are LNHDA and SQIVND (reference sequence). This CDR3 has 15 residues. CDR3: CASSTDNRGLTEAFF. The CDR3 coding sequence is TGTGCCAGTAGTACGGATAACAGGGGATTGACTGAAGCTTTCTTT.

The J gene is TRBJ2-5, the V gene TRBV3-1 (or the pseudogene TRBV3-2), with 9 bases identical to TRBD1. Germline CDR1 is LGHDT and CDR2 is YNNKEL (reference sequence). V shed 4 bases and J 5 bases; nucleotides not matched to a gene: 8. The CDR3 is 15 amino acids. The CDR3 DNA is TGTGCCAGCAGCCGCCGGGACAGGGTGGGCGAGACCCAGTACTTC. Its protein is CASSRRDRVGETQYF.

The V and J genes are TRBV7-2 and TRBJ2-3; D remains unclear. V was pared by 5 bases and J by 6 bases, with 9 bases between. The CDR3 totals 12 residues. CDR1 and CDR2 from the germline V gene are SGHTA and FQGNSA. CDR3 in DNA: TGTGCCAGCAGCGTTTCGGTGGATACGCAGTATTTT. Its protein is CASSVSVDTQYF. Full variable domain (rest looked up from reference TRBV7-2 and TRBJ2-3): GAGVSQSPSNKVTEKGKDVELRCDPISGHTALYWYRQSLGQGLEFLIYFQGNSAPDKSGLPSDRFSAERTGGSVSTLTIQRTQQEDSAVYLCASSVSVDTQYFGPGTRLTVL.

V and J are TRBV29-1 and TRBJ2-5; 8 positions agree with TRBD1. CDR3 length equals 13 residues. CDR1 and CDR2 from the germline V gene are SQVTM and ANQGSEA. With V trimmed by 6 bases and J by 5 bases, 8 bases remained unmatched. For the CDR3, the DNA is TGCAGCGTGGGACAGGCTCATACGGAGACCCAGTACTTC. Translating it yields CSVGQAHTETQYF.

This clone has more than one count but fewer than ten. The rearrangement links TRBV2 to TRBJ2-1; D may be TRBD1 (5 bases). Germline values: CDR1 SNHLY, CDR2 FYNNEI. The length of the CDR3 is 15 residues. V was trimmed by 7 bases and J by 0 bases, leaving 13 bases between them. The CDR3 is CASMQGQSSYNEQFF. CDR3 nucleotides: TGTGCCAGCATGCAGGGCCAGAGCTCCTACAATGAGCAGTTCTTC.

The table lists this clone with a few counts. The CDR3 loop reads CASSQESGRSVTGELFF. The CDR3 coding sequence is TGTGCCAGCAGCCAAGAAAGCGGGAGATCCGTGACCGGGGAGCTGTTTTTT. The V gene is TRBV3-1 (or the pseudogene TRBV3-2), the J gene TRBJ2-2, with TRBD2 matching over 8 bases. V shed 0 bases, J shed 5 bases, and the junction held 8 bases outside the gene matches. There are 17 residues in the CDR3. Germline CDR1 reads LGHDT; CDR2 reads YNNKEL (reference sequence).

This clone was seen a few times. The CDR3 sequence is CASTPLGLSGKPYEQYF. The CDR3 nucleotides are TGTGCCAGCACCCCGCTGGGTTTGAGCGGTAAACCCTACGAGCAGTACTTC. This chain connects TRBV27 to TRBJ2-7, with a possible D match to TRBD2 (5 bases). This CDR3 comprises 17 residues. V dropped 7 bases and J dropped 2 bases, with 24 bases sitting between them. Germline V gene data show CDR1 as MNHEY and CDR2 as SMNVEV (reference sequence).

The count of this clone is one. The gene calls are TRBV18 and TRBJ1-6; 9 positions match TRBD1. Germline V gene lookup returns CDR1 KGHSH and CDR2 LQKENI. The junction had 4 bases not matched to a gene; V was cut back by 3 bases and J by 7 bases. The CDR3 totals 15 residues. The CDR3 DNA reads TGTGCCAGCTCACCGAAGACAGGGGGAAATTCACCCCTCCACTTT. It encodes CASSPKTGGNSPLHF.

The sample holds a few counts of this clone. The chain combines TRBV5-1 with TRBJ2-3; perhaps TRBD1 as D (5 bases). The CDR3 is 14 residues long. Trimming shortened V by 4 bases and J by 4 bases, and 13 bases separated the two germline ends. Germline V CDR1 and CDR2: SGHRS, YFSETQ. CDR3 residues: CASSPLGAADTQYF. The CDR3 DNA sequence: TGCGCCAGCAGCCCCCTAGGGGCCGCAGATACGCAGTATTTT.

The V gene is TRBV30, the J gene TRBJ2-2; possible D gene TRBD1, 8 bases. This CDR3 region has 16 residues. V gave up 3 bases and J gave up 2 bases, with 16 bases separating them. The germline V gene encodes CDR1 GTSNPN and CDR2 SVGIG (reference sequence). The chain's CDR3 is CAWSKAGQVNTGELFF. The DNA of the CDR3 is TGTGCCTGGAGCAAAGCGGGACAGGTTAACACCGGGGAGCTGTTTTTT.

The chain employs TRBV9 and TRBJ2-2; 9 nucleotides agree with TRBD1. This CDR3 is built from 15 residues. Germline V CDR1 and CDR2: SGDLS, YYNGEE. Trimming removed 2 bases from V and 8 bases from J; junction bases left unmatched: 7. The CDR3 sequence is CASSVGQGHSGELFF. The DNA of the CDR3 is TGTGCCAGCAGCGTGGGACAGGGCCACAGTGGGGAGCTGTTTTTT.

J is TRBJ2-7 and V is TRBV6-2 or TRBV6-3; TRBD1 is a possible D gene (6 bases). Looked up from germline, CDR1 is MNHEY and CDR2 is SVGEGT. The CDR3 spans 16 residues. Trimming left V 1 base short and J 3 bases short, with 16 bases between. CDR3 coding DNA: TGTGCCAGCAGTTACTTGCCGGGACAAGTTAACTACGAGCAGTACTTC. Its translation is CASSYLPGQVNYEQYF.